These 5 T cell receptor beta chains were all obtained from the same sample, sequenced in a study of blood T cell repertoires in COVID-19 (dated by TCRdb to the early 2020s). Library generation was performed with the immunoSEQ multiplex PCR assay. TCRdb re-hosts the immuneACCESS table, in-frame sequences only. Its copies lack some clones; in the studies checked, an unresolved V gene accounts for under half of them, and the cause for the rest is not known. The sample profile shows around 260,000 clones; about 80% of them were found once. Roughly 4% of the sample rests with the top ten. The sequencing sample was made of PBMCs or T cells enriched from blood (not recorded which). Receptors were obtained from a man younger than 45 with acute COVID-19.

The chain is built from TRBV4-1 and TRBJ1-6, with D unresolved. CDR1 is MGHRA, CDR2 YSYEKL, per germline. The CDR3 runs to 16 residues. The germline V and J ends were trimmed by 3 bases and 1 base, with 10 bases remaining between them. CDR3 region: CASSHESGSYNSPLHF. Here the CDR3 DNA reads TGCGCCAGCAGCCATGAAAGCGGGTCCTATAATTCACCCCTCCACTTT.

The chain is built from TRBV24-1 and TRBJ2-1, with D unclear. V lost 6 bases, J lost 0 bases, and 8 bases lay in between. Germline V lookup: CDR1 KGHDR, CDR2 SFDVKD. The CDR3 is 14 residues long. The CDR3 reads CATSYSSSYNEQFF. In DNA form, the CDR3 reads TGTGCCACCAGTTATTCTAGCTCCTACAATGAGCAGTTCTTC.

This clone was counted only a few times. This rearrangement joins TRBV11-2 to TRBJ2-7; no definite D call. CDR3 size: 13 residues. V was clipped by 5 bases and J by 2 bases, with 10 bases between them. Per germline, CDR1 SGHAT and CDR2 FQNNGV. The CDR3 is CASSLTRTYEQYV. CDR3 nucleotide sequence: TGTGCCAGCAGCCTGACCAGGACCTACGAGCAGTACGTC.

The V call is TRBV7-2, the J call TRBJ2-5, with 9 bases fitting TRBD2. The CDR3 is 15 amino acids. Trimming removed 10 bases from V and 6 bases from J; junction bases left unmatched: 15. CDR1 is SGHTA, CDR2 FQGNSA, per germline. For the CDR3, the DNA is TGTGCCACCCCTGGATCTAGCGGGACGGCTAAGACCCAGTACTTC. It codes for CATPGSSGTAKTQYF. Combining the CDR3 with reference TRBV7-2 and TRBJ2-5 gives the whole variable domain GAGVSQSPSNKVTEKGKDVELRCDPISGHTALYWYRQSLGQGLEFLIYFQGNSAPDKSGLPSDRFSAERTGGSVSTLTIQRTQQEDSAVYLCATPGSSGTAKTQYFGPGTRLLVL.

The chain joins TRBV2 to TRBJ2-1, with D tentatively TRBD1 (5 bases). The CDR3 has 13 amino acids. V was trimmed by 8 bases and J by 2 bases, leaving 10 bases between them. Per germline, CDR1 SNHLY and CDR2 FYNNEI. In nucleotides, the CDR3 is TGTGCCAGCCAGGGCCGAACCTACAATGAGCAGTTCTTC. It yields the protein CASQGRTYNEQFF.